This T cell receptor (beta chain) was recovered during a study of blood T cell repertoires in COVID-19. The method was immunoSEQ multiplex PCR; TCRdb's version includes in-frame clones alone and lacks a portion of them. The sample holds more than 300,000 clones, approximately 91% seen once. The CDR3 has 11 residues. The germline gives CDR1 LGHDT, CDR2 YNNKEL (reference sequence). With 6 bases clipped from V and 13 bases from J, the junction kept 8 bases outside the gene matches. The sequenced sample consisted of PBMCs or T cells enriched from blood (not recorded which). This chain links TRBV3-1 (or the pseudogene TRBV3-2) with TRBJ1-2, with 7 nucleotides matching TRBD1. The TCR originated in a woman in her twenties or thirties who had been exposed to COVID-19. The CDR3 region has the DNA TGTGCCAGCAGTTTAGAGGGGGCCCCCACCTTC. Amino acid sequence: CASSLEGAPTF.